The next 29 T cell receptor beta chains were all read from a single sample in a study of shared clonotypes between healthy human individuals. The assay was immunoSEQ multiplex PCR, and TCRdb's table has in-frame clones only and misses some. The table records about a million clones, more than 65% of them present only once. Material: memory CD4+ T cells sorted from blood. Specified subset: CD45RA-negative fraction. All receptors derive from a man aged 18 to 30 in good health.

J is TRBJ2-3 and V is TRBV2, with a weak D call TRBD2 (5 bases). Germline CDR1 is SNHLY and CDR2 is FYNNEI. The CDR3 consists of 16 residues. V gave up 6 bases and J gave up 0 bases, with 16 bases separating them. CDR3 sequence: CASRGLSRGSTDTQYF. As DNA, the CDR3 is TGTGCCAGCAGGGGATTGAGTCGGGGTAGCACAGATACGCAGTATTTT.

The J gene is TRBJ2-3, the V gene TRBV29-1; either TRBD1 or TRBD2 may supply D (5 bases each). With 5 bases removed from V and 4 bases from J, the gap between germline ends came to 19 bases. CDR1 is SQVTM, CDR2 ANQGSEA, per germline. The CDR3 runs to 15 residues. The CDR3 is CSVLGTVGSADTQYF. CDR3 DNA sequence: TGCAGCGTTCTTGGGACGGTTGGTTCGGCAGATACGCAGTATTTT.

The rearrangement uses TRBV7-9 and TRBJ1-6; D remains ambiguous. Trimming removed 4 bases at V and 9 bases at J, with 7 bases between. Looked up from germline, CDR1 is SEHNR and CDR2 is FQNEAQ (reference sequence). This CDR3 region has 12 residues. The CDR3 nucleotides are TGTGCCAGCAGCTACGATGTTTCACCCCTCCACTTT. Its protein is CASSYDVSPLHF.

CDR3 sequence: CSVAGGSSGNTIYF. Here the CDR3 DNA reads TGCAGCGTTGCGGGCGGAAGCTCTGGAAACACCATATATTTT. V gene TRBV29-1 combines with J gene TRBJ1-3, with D unresolved. Per germline, CDR1 SQVTM and CDR2 ANQGSEA. The CDR3 length is 14 residues. V was cut by 4 bases and J by 0 bases, with 10 bases left in between.

This clone appeared a few times. J is TRBJ1-1 and V is TRBV7-9, with a tentative D call TRBD1 (6 bases). Germline CDR1 is SEHNR and CDR2 is FQNEAQ (reference sequence). V lost 7 bases, J lost 6 bases, and 12 bases lay in between. This CDR3 is built from 12 residues. Here the CDR3 reads CASTNREPEAFF. CDR3 nucleotide sequence: TGTGCCAGCACAAACAGGGAGCCTGAAGCTTTCTTT.

In regard to this clone: Other DNA sequences within the sample encode an identical CDR3. The rearrangement uses TRBV10-2 and TRBJ2-3; D is undetermined. CDR3 length: 12 residues. V was clipped by 3 bases and J by 3 bases, with 4 bases between them. In germline, CDR1 is WSHSY, CDR2 SAAADI. This chain's CDR3 is CASSELTDTQYF. The CDR3 DNA sequence: TGCGCCAGCAGTGAACTGACAGATACGCAGTATTTT.

This clone was observed a handful of times. The chain employs TRBV6-1 and TRBJ2-7, with TRBD2 matching over 11 bases. This CDR3 has 13 amino acids. With V trimmed by 8 bases and J by 3 bases, 3 bases remained unmatched. CDR1 MNHNS and CDR2 SASEGT come from the germline V gene. Here the CDR3 reads CASSLAGGYEQYF. The DNA for the CDR3 is TGTGCCAGCTCCCTAGCGGGGGGCTACGAGCAGTACTTC.

V and J are TRBV7-2 and TRBJ2-7; 8 nucleotides match TRBD2. The CDR3 runs to 15 residues. The V and J ends lost 5 bases and 2 bases, in that order; junction bases with no gene match: 8. CDR1 is SGHTA and CDR2 is FQGNSA in the germline V gene. The CDR3 DNA is TGTGCCAGCAGCCCGGGGGGGCAAGGAACCTACGAGCAGTACTTC. Protein product: CASSPGGQGTYEQYF. The whole variable domain, filled in from reference TRBV7-2 and TRBJ2-7, reads GAGVSQSPSNKVTEKGKDVELRCDPISGHTALYWYRQSLGQGLEFLIYFQGNSAPDKSGLPSDRFSAERTGGSVSTLTIQRTQQEDSAVYLCASSPGGQGTYEQYFGPGTRLTVT.

The rearrangement uses TRBV12-5 and TRBJ2-1; TRBD1 matches at 8 bases. Germline lookup yields CDR1 LGHNT and CDR2 FRNRAP. V was clipped by 1 base and J by 3 bases; unmatched bases: 2. The CDR3 consists of 15 residues. The CDR3 nucleotides are TGTGCTAGTGGTTTGGCAGGGGGCTACTACAATGAGCAGTTCTTC. It yields the protein CASGLAGGYYNEQFF. The whole variable domain, remainder taken from reference TRBV12-5 and TRBJ2-1, is DARVTQTPRHKVTEMGQEVTMRCQPILGHNTVFWYRQTMMQGLELLAYFRNRAPLDDSGMPKDRFSAEMPDATLATLKIQPSEPRDSAVYFCASGLAGGYYNEQFFGPGTRLTVL.

The gene calls are TRBV2 and TRBJ2-7; the D gene is possibly TRBD2 (6 bases). Trimming took off 0 bases at V and 3 bases at J, with 15 bases between the two ends. There are 16 residues in the CDR3. Germline V gene data show CDR1 as SNHLY and CDR2 as FYNNEI. The CDR3 DNA follows: TGTGCCAGCAGTGAAGCTCAAAGGAGGGGCGGCTACGAGCAGTACTTC. It yields the protein CASSEAQRRGGYEQYF. Together with reference TRBV2 and TRBJ2-7, the CDR3 gives the full variable domain: EPEVTQTPSHQVTQMGQEVILRCVPISNHLYFYWYRQILGQKVEFLVSFYNNEISEKSEIFDDQFSVERPDGSNFTLKIRSTKLEDSAMYFCASSEAQRRGGYEQYFGPGTRLTVT.

The gene calls are TRBV4-1 and TRBJ2-7, with D perhaps TRBD1 (6 bases). Germline V gene lookup returns CDR1 MGHRA and CDR2 YSYEKL. Trimming left V 4 bases short and J 7 bases short, with 14 bases between. The CDR3 is 13 residues long. CDR3 protein: CASSRPDSTEQYF. The CDR3 DNA reads as TGCGCCAGCAGCCGGCCGGACAGTACGGAGCAGTACTTC.

Notes on this clone: Additional DNA sequences in this sample encode the identical CDR3. This chain connects TRBV6-1 to TRBJ1-2; weak D call: TRBD1 (6 bases). The CDR3 length is 12 residues. Germline CDR1 is MNHNS and CDR2 is SASEGT. Deletions cut 4 bases from V and 5 bases from J, with 8 bases between. CDR3 DNA sequence: TGTGCCAGCAGTGGGACAGAGTATGGCTACACCTTC. Translating it yields CASSGTEYGYTF.

This chain joins TRBV18 and TRBJ1-2; no definite D call. The V gene lost 2 bases and the J gene lost 2 bases, with 9 bases spanning the gap. In germline, CDR1 is KGHSH, CDR2 LQKENI. The CDR3 is 14 residues long. The CDR3 loop is CASSPNRINYGYTF. CDR3 DNA sequence: TGTGCCAGCTCACCAAATAGGATAAACTATGGCTACACCTTC.

The CDR3 region has the DNA TGTGCCACCCGCACAGGGGTAATCTATAATTCACCCCTCCACTTT. It codes for CATRTGVIYNSPLHF. The rearrangement joins TRBV15 to TRBJ1-6; 7 bases are shared with TRBD1. CDR1 is LNHNV, CDR2 YYDKDF, per germline (reference sequence). V lost 8 bases to trimming and J lost 3 bases; unmatched junction nucleotides: 7. The CDR3 is made up of 15 amino acids.

The chain combines TRBV15 with TRBJ1-3, with TRBD1 identical over 11 bases. Germline values: CDR1 LNHNV, CDR2 YYDKDF (reference sequence). The J segment lost 4 bases and the V segment lost 1 base, leaving 6 bases of the junction unmatched. This CDR3 is built from 17 residues. The CDR3 sequence: CATSRGGQGEIGNTIYF. The CDR3 DNA is TGTGCCACCAGCAGAGGGGGACAGGGGGAGATCGGAAACACCATATATTTT.

The table lists this clone with a count of one. The chain combines TRBV6-4 with TRBJ2-2; tentatively, D is TRBD1 (6 bases). The CDR3 has 14 residues. Per the germline V gene, CDR1 is MRHNA and CDR2 is SNTAGT. V was shortened by 5 bases and J by 1 base, with 8 bases between the two germline ends. The CDR3 DNA is TGTGCCAGCAGTCTGACAGGGAACACCGGGGAGCTGTTTTTT. Translation gives CASSLTGNTGELFF.

The V and J genes are TRBV2 and TRBJ1-4, with D possibly matching TRBD1 (6 bases). V was clipped by 4 bases and J by 5 bases, with 11 bases between them. This CDR3 spans 14 amino acids. Germline values: CDR1 SNHLY, CDR2 FYNNEI. For the CDR3, the DNA is TGTGCCAGCAGTGTTCAACAGGGAAATGAAAAACTGTTTTTT. Translation gives CASSVQQGNEKLFF.

The chain's CDR3 is CAISQTGNTGELFF. The CDR3 coding sequence is TGTGCCATCAGCCAGACAGGGAACACCGGGGAGCTGTTTTTT. The gene calls are TRBV10-3 and TRBJ2-2, with D possibly being TRBD1 (6 bases). V lost 6 bases, J lost 1 base, and 9 bases lay in between. Germline V gene lookup returns CDR1 ENHRY and CDR2 SYGVKD. The CDR3 consists of 14 residues.

This sequence joins TRBV28 and TRBJ2-1; 10 bases align to TRBD1. Looked up from germline, CDR1 is MDHEN and CDR2 is SYDVKM. V gave up 5 bases and J gave up 4 bases; unmatched junction bases: 5. The CDR3 is made up of 15 amino acids. CDR3 protein: CASSRQGALYNEQFF. The CDR3, as DNA: TGTGCCAGCAGTCGACAGGGGGCTCTATACAATGAGCAGTTCTTC.

CDR3 in amino acids: CASSADPRDTQYF. In DNA, the CDR3 is TGTGCCAGCAGCGCCGACCCCCGGGATACGCAGTATTTT. The genes are TRBV27 and TRBJ2-3; no definite D call. Germline V gene lookup returns CDR1 MNHEY and CDR2 SMNVEV (reference sequence). V lost 6 bases, J lost 6 bases, and 13 bases lay in between. There are 13 residues in the CDR3.

The chain couples TRBV21-1 to TRBJ1-5. TRBV21-1 is a recognized pseudogene. This CDR3 contains 19 residues. DNA of the CDR3: TGTGCCAGCAGTCCGTCCCCTCCTTTGGGCGGAAGTTTTCGTCAGCCCCAGCATTTT. This codes for CASSPSPPLGGSFRQPQHF.

The V and J genes are TRBV4-3 and TRBJ2-3; no firm D call. V lost 0 bases to trimming and J lost 9 bases, with 22 bases between them. The CDR3 sequence is 17 residues long. Germline V gene sequence: CDR1 LGHNA, CDR2 YSLEER. The CDR3 loop reads CASSQDRLCRSLHTQYF. Written as DNA, the CDR3 is TGCGCCAGCAGCCAAGATCGGCTTTGTCGCTCGCTTCACACGCAGTATTTT.

The gene calls are TRBV10-1 and TRBJ2-7, with TRBD2 identical over 8 bases. The CDR3 is 17 residues long. J was trimmed by 2 bases and V by 3 bases; bases with no gene match: 12. CDR1 and CDR2 (germline): WNHNN, SYGVQD (reference sequence). The CDR3 region is CASSDSSGRKCPYEQYF. CDR3 nucleotides: TGCGCCAGCAGTGATTCCAGCGGGAGAAAGTGCCCCTACGAGCAGTACTTC.

The CDR3 coding sequence is TGTGCCAGCAGTGAGAGCCCCACTTCCTATGAGCAGTTCTTC. Protein sequence: CASSESPTSYEQFF. The chain couples TRBV6-4 to TRBJ2-1; no firm D call. Trimming took 3 bases from V and 8 from J, leaving 14 bases between them. Germline V gives CDR1 MRHNA, CDR2 SNTAGT. The CDR3 covers 14 residues.

A note on this clone: Other DNA sequences within the sample encode an identical CDR3. V is TRBV28 and J is TRBJ2-5; D is tentatively TRBD1 or TRBD2 (6 bases each). Germline loops: CDR1 MDHEN, CDR2 SYDVKM. This CDR3 is built from 13 residues. V dropped 2 bases and J dropped 5 bases, with 9 bases sitting between them. CDR3 coding DNA: TGTGCCAGCAGTTTAGGGGGGCTGGAGACCCAGTACTTC. It codes for CASSLGGLETQYF.

The chain has TRBV30 and TRBJ2-7; D is tentatively TRBD1 or TRBD2 (5 bases each). The CDR3 spans 15 residues. Trimming shortened V by 4 bases and J by 7 bases, and 23 bases separated the two germline ends. The germline gives CDR1 GTSNPN, CDR2 SVGIG (reference sequence). CDR3 in amino acids: CAWTSGDPYVGEQYF. In DNA, the CDR3 is TGTGCCTGGACCTCCGGGGACCCATACGTGGGGGAGCAGTACTTC.

V gene TRBV6-1 combines with J gene TRBJ1-4; possibly TRBD1 for D (6 bases). The CDR3 consists of 14 residues. The V gene lost 2 bases and the J gene lost 8 bases, with 12 bases spanning the gap. Germline V gene lookup returns CDR1 MNHNS and CDR2 SASEGT. The CDR3 protein is CASSERGVSEKLFF. The CDR3 nucleotides are TGTGCCAGCAGTGAAAGGGGGGTATCCGAAAAACTGTTTTTT.

The rearrangement joins TRBV5-4 to TRBJ2-1; no firm D call. The CDR3 runs to 15 residues. V was pared by 2 bases and J by 3 bases, with 12 bases between. Looked up from germline, CDR1 is SGHNT and CDR2 is YYREEE (reference sequence). CDR3 nucleotides: TGTGCCAGCAGCTTAACATCAGCGAGCTACAATGAGCAGTTCTTC. It encodes CASSLTSASYNEQFF.

The CDR3 protein is CASSQDGGLAGLGEQFF. The CDR3 bases are TGCGCCAGCAGCCAAGATGGGGGACTAGCGGGGCTAGGGGAGCAGTTCTTC. The rearrangement joins TRBV4-3 to TRBJ2-1; 13 nucleotides line up with TRBD2. Germline CDR1 reads LGHNA; CDR2 reads YSLEER. The length of the CDR3 is 17 residues. J was trimmed by 10 bases and V by 0 bases; bases with no gene match: 9.